This TCR beta chain comes out of a study of T-cell reconstitution after alpha-beta-depleted transplantation in children. The CDR3 is 14 amino acids. V was clipped by 4 bases and J by 10 bases, with 20 bases between them. Germline-derived CDR1 and CDR2 are DFQATT and SNEGSKA (reference sequence). Preparation of the TCRbeta library was carried out with unique molecular identifiers. TCRdb re-derived calls from the PCR reads in MiXCR, one entry per CDR3 protein. The sample lists 250,000 or so distinct CDR3 sequences; roughly a quarter were seen once. Regarding this clonotype: What it binds is not known.

Regarding the study as a whole: Surviving recipient T cells and thymic progenitors accounted for the high day-60 TCRbeta diversity observed in some patients. Several hundred expanded graft clones reportedly supplied alpha-beta T cells about two months after transplant.

The receptor comes from a female patient aged 2-10 years who had a stem cell transplant for congenital amegakaryocytic thrombocytopenia, so the T cells may come from the graft donor. The V gene is TRBV20-1, the J gene TRBJ2-1; D tentatively reads TRBD1 or TRBD2 (6 bases each). The specimen comprised PBMCs, mostly from graft donor cells, sampled 360 days after TCRalphabeta/CD19-depleted stem cell transplant. DNA for the CDR3: TGCAGTGCTACCCGGAGCGGGCCAGGGGCGGAGCAGTTCTTC. Translated, it gives CSATRSGPGAEQFF.